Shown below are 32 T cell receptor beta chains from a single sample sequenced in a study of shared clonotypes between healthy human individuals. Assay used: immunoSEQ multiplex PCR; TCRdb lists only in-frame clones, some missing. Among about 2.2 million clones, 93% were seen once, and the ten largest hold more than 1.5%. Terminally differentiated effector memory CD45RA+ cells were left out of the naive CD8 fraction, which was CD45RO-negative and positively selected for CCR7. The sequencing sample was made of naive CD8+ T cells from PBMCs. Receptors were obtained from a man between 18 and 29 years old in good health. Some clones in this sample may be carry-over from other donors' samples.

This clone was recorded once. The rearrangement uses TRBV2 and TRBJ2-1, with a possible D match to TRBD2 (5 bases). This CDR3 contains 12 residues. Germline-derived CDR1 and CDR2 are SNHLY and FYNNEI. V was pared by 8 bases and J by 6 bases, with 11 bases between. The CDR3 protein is CASGRGFNEQFF. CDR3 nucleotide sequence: TGTGCCAGCGGTCGGGGTTTCAATGAGCAGTTCTTC.

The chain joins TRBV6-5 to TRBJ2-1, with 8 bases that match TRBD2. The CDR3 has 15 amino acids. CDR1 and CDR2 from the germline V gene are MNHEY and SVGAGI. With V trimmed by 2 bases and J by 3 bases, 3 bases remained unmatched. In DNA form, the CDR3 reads TGTGCCAGCAGTTACCTGCGGGGGGTCTACAATGAGCAGTTCTTC. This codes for CASSYLRGVYNEQFF.

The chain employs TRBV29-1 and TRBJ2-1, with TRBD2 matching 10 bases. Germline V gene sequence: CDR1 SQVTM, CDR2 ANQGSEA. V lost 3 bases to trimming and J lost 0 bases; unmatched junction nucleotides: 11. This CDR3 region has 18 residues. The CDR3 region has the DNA TGCAGCGTTGATGGTAGCGGGAGGCGGCACAACTCCTACAATGAGCAGTTCTTC. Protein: CSVDGSGRRHNSYNEQFF.

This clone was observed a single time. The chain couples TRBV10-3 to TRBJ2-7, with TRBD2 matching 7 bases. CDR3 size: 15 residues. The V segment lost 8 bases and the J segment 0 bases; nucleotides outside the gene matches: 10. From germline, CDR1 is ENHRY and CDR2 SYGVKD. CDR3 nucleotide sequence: TGTGCCATCGACATTTCGGGGGAGGGCTCCTACGAGCAGTACTTC. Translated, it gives CAIDISGEGSYEQYF.

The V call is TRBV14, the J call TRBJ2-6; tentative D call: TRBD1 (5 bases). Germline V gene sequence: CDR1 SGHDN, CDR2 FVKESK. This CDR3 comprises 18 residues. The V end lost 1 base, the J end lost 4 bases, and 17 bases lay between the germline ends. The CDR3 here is CASSQVQDTIFGANVLTF. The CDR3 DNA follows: TGTGCCAGCAGCCAAGTCCAGGACACCATCTTCGGGGCCAACGTCCTGACTTTC.

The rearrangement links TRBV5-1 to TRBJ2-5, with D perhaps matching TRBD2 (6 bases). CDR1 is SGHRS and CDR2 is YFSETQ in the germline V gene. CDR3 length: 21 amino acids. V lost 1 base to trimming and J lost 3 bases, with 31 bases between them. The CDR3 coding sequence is TGCGCCAGCAGCTTGTCTCCCAAGGACCCTAAGGGTTTCGGGGGAAAAGAGACCCAGTACTTC. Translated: CASSLSPKDPKGFGGKETQYF.

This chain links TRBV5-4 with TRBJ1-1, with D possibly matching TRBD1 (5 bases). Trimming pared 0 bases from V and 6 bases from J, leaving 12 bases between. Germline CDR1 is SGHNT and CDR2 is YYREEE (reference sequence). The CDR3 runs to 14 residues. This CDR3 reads CASSLEIWGAEAFF. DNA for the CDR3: TGTGCCAGCAGCTTGGAAATTTGGGGGGCTGAAGCTTTCTTT.

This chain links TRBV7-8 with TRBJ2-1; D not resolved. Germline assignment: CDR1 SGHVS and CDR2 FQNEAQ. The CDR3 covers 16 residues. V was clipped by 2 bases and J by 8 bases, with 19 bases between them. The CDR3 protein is CASSLSPGSAGYEQFF. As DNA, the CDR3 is TGTGCCAGCAGCTTATCCCCCGGATCAGCCGGATATGAGCAGTTCTTC.

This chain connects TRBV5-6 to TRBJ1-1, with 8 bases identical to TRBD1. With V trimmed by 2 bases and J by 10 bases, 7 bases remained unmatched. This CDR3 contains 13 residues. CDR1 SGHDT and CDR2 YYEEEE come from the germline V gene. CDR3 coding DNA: TGTGCCAGCAGCTTTGGAACAGGGGGGGTAGCTTTCTTT. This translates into CASSFGTGGVAFF.

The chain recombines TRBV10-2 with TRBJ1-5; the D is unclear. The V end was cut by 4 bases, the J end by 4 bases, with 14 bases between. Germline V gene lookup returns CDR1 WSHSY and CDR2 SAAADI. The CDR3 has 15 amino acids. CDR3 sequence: CASSVVRNNNQPQHF. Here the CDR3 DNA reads TGCGCCAGCAGTGTTGTTAGGAATAATAATCAGCCCCAGCATTTT.

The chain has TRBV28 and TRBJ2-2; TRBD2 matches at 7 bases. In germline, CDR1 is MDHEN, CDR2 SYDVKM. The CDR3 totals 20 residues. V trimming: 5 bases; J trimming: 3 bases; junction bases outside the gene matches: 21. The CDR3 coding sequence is TGTGCCAGCAGTCCACCTCCCGGGGTCACGGGGACTATCCACACCGGGGAGCTGTTTTTT. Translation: CASSPPPGVTGTIHTGELFF.

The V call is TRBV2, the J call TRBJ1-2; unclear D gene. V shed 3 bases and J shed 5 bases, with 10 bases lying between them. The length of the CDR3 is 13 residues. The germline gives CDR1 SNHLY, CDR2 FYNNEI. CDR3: CASSDGRWYGYTF. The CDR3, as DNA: TGTGCCAGCAGTGACGGACGGTGGTATGGCTACACCTTC.

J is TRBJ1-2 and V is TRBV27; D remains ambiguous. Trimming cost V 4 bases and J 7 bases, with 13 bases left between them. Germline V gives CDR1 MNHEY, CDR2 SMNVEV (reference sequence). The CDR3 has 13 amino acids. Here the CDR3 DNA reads TGTGCCAGCAGTTCGGGCAGCATTGGTGGCTACACCTTC. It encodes CASSSGSIGGYTF.

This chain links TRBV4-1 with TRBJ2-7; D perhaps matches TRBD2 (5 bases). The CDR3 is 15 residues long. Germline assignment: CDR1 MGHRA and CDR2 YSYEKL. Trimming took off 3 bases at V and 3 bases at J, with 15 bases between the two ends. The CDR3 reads CASSQIYNDYYEQYF. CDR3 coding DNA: TGCGCCAGCAGCCAGATATATAACGACTACTACGAGCAGTACTTC.

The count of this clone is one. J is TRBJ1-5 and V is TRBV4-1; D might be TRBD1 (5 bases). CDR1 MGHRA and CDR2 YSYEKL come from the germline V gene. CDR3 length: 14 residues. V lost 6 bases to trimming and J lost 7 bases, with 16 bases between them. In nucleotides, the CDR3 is TGCGCCAGCAGTCGGGACCAGGGTTACCAGCCCCAGCATTTT. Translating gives CASSRDQGYQPQHF.

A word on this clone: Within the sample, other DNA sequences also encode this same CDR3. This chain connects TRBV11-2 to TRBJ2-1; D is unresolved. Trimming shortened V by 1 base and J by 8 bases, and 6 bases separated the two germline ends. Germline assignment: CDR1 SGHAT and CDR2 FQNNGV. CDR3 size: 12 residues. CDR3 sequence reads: CASSLGGDEQFF. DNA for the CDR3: TGTGCCAGCAGCTTAGGTGGGGATGAGCAGTTCTTC.

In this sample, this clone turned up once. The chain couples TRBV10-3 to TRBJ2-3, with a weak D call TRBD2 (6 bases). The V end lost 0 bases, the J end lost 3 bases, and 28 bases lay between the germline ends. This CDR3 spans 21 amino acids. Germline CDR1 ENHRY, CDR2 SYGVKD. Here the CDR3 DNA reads TGTGCCATCAGTGAGTCGATGTCCGGGCCGATTAGCGGTAGGGATACAGATACGCAGTATTTT. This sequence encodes CAISESMSGPISGRDTDTQYF.

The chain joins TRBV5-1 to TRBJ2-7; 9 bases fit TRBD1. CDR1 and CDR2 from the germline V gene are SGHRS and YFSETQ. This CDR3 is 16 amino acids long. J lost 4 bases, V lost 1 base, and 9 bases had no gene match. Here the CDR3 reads CASSLTRDRAWYEQYF. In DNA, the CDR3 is TGCGCCAGCAGCTTGACCCGGGACAGGGCTTGGTACGAGCAGTACTTC.

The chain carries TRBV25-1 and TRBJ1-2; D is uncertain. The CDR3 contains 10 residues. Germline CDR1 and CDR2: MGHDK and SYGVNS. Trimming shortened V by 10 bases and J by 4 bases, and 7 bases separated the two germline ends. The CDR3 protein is CATHLYGYTF. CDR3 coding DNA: TGTGCCACCCACCTCTATGGCTACACCTTC.

The CDR3: CASTRITGFYEQYF. The CDR3 nucleotides read TGTGCCAGCACGCGAATCACAGGTTTCTACGAGCAGTACTTC. The V and J genes are TRBV6-5 and TRBJ2-7; D is possibly TRBD1 (5 bases). Germline V lookup: CDR1 MNHEY, CDR2 SVGAGI. The CDR3 runs 14 residues. V lost 7 bases and J lost 3, with 16 bases in between.

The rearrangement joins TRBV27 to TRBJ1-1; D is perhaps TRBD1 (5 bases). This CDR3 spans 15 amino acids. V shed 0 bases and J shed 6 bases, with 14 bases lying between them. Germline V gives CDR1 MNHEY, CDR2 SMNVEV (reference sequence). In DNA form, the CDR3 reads TGTGCCAGCAGTTTATCTGGCGGGGGGTTGGCTGAAGCTTTCTTT. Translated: CASSLSGGGLAEAFF.

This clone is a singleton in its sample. The CDR3 DNA is TGTGCCAGCAGTTCAGAACTAAACCGGGACTCACCCCCTACGGCCCAGTACTTC. This translates into CASSSELNRDSPPTAQYF. This chain joins TRBV28 and TRBJ2-5, with TRBD2 as a possible D gene (6 bases). The CDR3 loop spans 18 amino acids. CDR1 is MDHEN and CDR2 is SYDVKM in the germline V gene. V gave up 4 bases and J gave up 9 bases, with 30 bases separating them.

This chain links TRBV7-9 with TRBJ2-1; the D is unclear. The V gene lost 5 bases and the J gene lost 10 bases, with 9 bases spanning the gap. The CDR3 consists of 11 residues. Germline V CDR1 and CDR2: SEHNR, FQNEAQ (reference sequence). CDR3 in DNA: TGTGCCAGCAGCCATAATGAGGAGCAGTTCTTC. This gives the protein CASSHNEEQFF.

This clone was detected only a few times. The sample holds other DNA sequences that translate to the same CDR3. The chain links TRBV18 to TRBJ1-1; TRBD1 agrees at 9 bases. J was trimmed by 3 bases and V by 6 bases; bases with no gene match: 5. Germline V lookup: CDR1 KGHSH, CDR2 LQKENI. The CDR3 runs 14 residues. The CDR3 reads CASSPDRGDTEAFF. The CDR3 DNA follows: TGTGCCAGCTCCCCCGACAGGGGGGACACTGAAGCTTTCTTT.

As DNA, the CDR3 is TGTGCCAGCACCCCCCTCGGCAGGGAGACCGGGGAGCTGTTTTTT. It translates to CASTPLGRETGELFF. This chain uses TRBV27 with TRBJ2-2, with D perhaps given as TRBD1 or TRBD2 (5 bases each). The germline V gene encodes CDR1 MNHEY and CDR2 SMNVEV (reference sequence). There are 15 residues in the CDR3. The germline V and J ends were trimmed by 7 bases and 5 bases, with 17 bases remaining between them.

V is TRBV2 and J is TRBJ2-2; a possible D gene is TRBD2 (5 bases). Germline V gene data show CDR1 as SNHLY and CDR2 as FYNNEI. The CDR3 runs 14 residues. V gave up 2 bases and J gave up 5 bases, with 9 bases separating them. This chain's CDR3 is CASSERPGTGELFF. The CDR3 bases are TGTGCCAGCAGTGAAAGACCGGGGACCGGGGAGCTGTTTTTT. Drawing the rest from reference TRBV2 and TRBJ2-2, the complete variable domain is EPEVTQTPSHQVTQMGQEVILRCVPISNHLYFYWYRQILGQKVEFLVSFYNNEISEKSEIFDDQFSVERPDGSNFTLKIRSTKLEDSAMYFCASSERPGTGELFFGEGSRLTVL.

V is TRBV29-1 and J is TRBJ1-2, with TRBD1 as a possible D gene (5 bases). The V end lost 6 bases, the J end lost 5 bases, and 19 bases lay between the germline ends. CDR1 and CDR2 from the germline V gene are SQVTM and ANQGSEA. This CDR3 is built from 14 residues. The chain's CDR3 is CSVVGGGVHYGYTF. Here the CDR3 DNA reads TGCAGCGTGGTGGGGGGAGGGGTGCATTATGGCTACACCTTC.

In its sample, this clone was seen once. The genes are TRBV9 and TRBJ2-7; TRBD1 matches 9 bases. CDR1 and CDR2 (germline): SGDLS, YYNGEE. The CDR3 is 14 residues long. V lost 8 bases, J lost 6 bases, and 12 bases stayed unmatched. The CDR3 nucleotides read TGTGCCAGTGCCCCGGACAGGGGAGCGACCGAGCAGTACTTC. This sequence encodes CASAPDRGATEQYF.

This CDR3 reads CASNGHNTYEQYF. The CDR3 bases are TGTGCCAGTAACGGACACAACACCTACGAGCAGTACTTC. The V call is TRBV6-1, the J call TRBJ2-7; D perhaps matches TRBD1 (5 bases). The length of the CDR3 is 13 residues. Trimming stripped 9 bases from V and 2 bases from J, with 14 bases between. CDR1 is MNHNS and CDR2 is SASEGT in the germline V gene.

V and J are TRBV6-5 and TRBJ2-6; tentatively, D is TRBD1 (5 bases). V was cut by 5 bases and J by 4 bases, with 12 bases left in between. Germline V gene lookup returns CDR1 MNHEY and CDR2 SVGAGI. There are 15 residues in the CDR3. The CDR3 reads CASSTDSFGANVLTF. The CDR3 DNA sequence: TGTGCCAGCAGTACCGACAGCTTCGGGGCCAACGTCCTGACTTTC.

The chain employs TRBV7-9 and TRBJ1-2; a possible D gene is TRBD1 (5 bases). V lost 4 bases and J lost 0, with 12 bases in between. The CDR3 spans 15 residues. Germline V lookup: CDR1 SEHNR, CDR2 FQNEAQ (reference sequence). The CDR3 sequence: CASSYRDASNYGYTF. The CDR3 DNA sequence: TGTGCCAGCAGCTACCGGGACGCCTCTAACTATGGCTACACCTTC.

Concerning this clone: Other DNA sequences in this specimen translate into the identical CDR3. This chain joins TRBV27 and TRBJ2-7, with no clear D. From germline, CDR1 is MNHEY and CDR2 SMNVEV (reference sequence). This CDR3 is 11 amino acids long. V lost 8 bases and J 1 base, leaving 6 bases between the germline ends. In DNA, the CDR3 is TGTGCCAGCGGATTGTCCTACGAGCAGTACTTC. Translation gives CASGLSYEQYF.